The present T cell receptor (beta chain) was sequenced within a study of blood T cell repertoires in COVID-19. Germline CDR1 SGHRS, CDR2 YFSETQ. V dropped 4 bases and J dropped 0 bases, with 20 bases sitting between them. The CDR3 covers 18 residues. Some clones are missing from TCRdb's copy, which holds only in-frame ones; the method was immunoSEQ multiplex PCR. This table has roughly 130,000 clones, about three quarters appearing once. Sequenced: peripheral blood. This TCR derives from a man aged 45-65 years with acute or convalescent COVID-19. The chain is built from TRBV5-1 and TRBJ1-3; perhaps TRBD1 as D (6 bases). CDR3: CASSERTDWEYSGNTIYF. CDR3 in DNA: TGCGCCAGCAGCGAAAGGACAGATTGGGAATACTCTGGAAACACCATATATTTT.